These 27 T cell receptor beta chains were all obtained from the same sample, sequenced in a study of CD4+ T cells in melanoma. Sequencing was performed with immunoSEQ multiplex PCR; in TCRdb, only in-frame clones are kept and a portion is missing. The repertoire holds around 100,000 clones, with approximately 92% as singletons. The material sequenced was peripheral blood. These TCRs come from a human donor with melanoma.

V is TRBV2 and J is TRBJ2-3; D gene ambiguous. The CDR3 extends over 14 amino acids. Per the germline V gene, CDR1 is SNHLY and CDR2 is FYNNEI. V dropped 2 bases and J dropped 3 bases, with 9 bases sitting between them. The CDR3 loop reads CASSEIVWTDTQYF. The DNA for the CDR3 is TGTGCCAGCAGTGAAATAGTGTGGACAGATACGCAGTATTTT.

The rearrangement joins TRBV11-2 to TRBJ2-7; D might be TRBD1 or TRBD2, each matching 5 bases. Germline CDR1 and CDR2: SGHAT and FQNNGV. The CDR3 consists of 18 residues. The V end was cut by 6 bases, the J end by 0 bases, with 24 bases between. Written as DNA, the CDR3 is TGTGCCAGCAGTTTAAGGTTTGCGCCTCGGGGCCTCTCCTACGAGCAGTACTTC. Translation: CASSLRFAPRGLSYEQYF.

This chain connects TRBV7-9 to TRBJ2-7, with 8 nucleotides matching TRBD1. This CDR3 is 16 amino acids long. V was clipped by 2 bases and J by 2 bases; unmatched bases: 8. Germline CDR1 SEHNR, CDR2 FQNEAQ (reference sequence). The CDR3 region is CASSLRPGGATYEQYF. The CDR3 bases are TGTGCCAGCAGCTTAAGACCAGGGGGCGCAACCTACGAGCAGTACTTC.

V and J are TRBV5-1 and TRBJ2-2; a possible D gene is TRBD1 (5 bases). This CDR3 has 15 amino acids. V shed 9 bases and J shed 0 bases, with 15 bases lying between them. The germline gives CDR1 SGHRS, CDR2 YFSETQ. CDR3 nucleotide sequence: TGCGCCACCGCCCCTCTGGGGCCGAACACCGGGGAGCTGTTTTTT. Translated: CATAPLGPNTGELFF.

V is TRBV5-4 and J is TRBJ1-4; TRBD1 is a possible D gene (6 bases). CDR3 length: 14 residues. CDR1 and CDR2 (germline): SGHNT, YYREEE (reference sequence). The V gene lost 2 bases and the J gene lost 4 bases, with 9 bases spanning the gap. The CDR3 loop reads CASSLQGRNEKLFF. CDR3 sequence (DNA): TGTGCCAGCAGCTTACAGGGCCGTAATGAAAAACTGTTTTTT.

J is TRBJ2-5 and V is TRBV27, with a weak D call TRBD1 (6 bases). Trimming removed 6 bases at V and 2 bases at J, with 16 bases between. The CDR3 has 15 residues. Germline CDR1 and CDR2: MNHEY and SMNVEV (reference sequence). This chain's CDR3 is CASRGQGMTQETQYF. Here the CDR3 DNA reads TGTGCCAGCAGGGGACAAGGGATGACGCAAGAGACCCAGTACTTC.

The chain employs TRBV7-3 and TRBJ1-4; D remains ambiguous. The length of the CDR3 is 13 residues. CDR1 and CDR2 (germline): SGHTA, FQGTGA. V was pared by 2 bases and J by 11 bases, with 12 bases between. The CDR3 nucleotides read TGTGCCAGCAGCTTACAACTTGACGGGAAACTGTTTTTT. This encodes CASSLQLDGKLFF.

This chain uses TRBV6-6 with TRBJ2-7; no firm D call. Trimming removed 5 bases at V and 3 bases at J, with 14 bases between. This CDR3 is 14 amino acids long. Germline loops: CDR1 MNHNY, CDR2 SVGAGI (reference sequence). In nucleotides, the CDR3 is TGTGCCAGCAGTAGAGAGCTGAATTTCTACGAGCAGTACTTC. It specifies CASSRELNFYEQYF.

This clone was found once. The chain's CDR3 is CASRDRGTNTEAFF. The DNA of the CDR3 is TGTGCCAGCAGGGACAGAGGAACAAACACTGAAGCTTTCTTT. The chain couples TRBV6-4 to TRBJ1-1; D possibly corresponds to TRBD1 (6 bases). From germline, CDR1 is MRHNA and CDR2 SNTAGT. V lost 6 bases and J 2 bases, leaving 13 bases between the germline ends. The CDR3 has 14 amino acids.

The J gene is TRBJ1-1, the V gene TRBV29-1; weak D call: TRBD1 (5 bases). Trimming removed 3 bases at V and 4 bases at J, with 12 bases between. Germline assignment: CDR1 SQVTM and CDR2 ANQGSEA. The CDR3 runs to 13 residues. The chain's CDR3 is CSVEGDSPTEAFF. The CDR3 nucleotides read TGCAGCGTTGAGGGAGACAGTCCCACTGAAGCTTTCTTT. The whole variable domain, filled in from reference TRBV29-1 and TRBJ1-1, reads SAVISQKPSRDICQRGTSLTIQCQVDSQVTMMFWYRQQPGQSLTLIATANQGSEATYESGFVIDKFPISRPNLTFSTLTVSNMSPEDSSIYLCSVEGDSPTEAFFGQGTRLTVV.

This clone was picked up one time. The V and J genes are TRBV4-2 and TRBJ2-4, with 11 bases matching TRBD2. The germline V gene has CDR1 LGHNA and CDR2 YNFKEQ. J gave up 6 bases and V 4 bases, and 11 bases lay outside the gene matches. This CDR3 contains 17 residues. This chain's CDR3 is CASSPSMTSGIGNIQYF. The CDR3 DNA is TGTGCCAGCAGCCCCTCGATGACTAGCGGGATCGGAAACATTCAGTACTTC.

This chain connects TRBV19 to TRBJ1-5; TRBD1 agrees at 7 bases. The CDR3 sequence is 15 residues long. Germline assignment: CDR1 LNHDA and CDR2 SQIVND (reference sequence). The trim removed 3 bases at V and 7 bases at J, leaving 9 bases unmatched. CDR3 nucleotide sequence: TGTGCCAGTAGTATGGAGGGGGCGAACCTGCAGCCCCAGCATTTT. This sequence encodes CASSMEGANLQPQHF.

This clone occurred once. The CDR3 loop is CAWSISGQETQYF. The CDR3 bases are TGTGCCTGGAGTATCTCGGGGCAAGAGACCCAGTACTTC. V usage is TRBV30 and J usage is TRBJ2-5; a possible D gene is TRBD2 (5 bases). This CDR3 has 13 residues. Germline V gene sequence: CDR1 GTSNPN, CDR2 SVGIG (reference sequence). The germline V and J ends were trimmed by 2 bases and 2 bases, with 9 bases remaining between them.

The CDR3 sequence is CASSEKVGDTEAFF. In DNA, the CDR3 is TGTGCCAGCAGTGAAAAGGTCGGGGACACTGAAGCTTTCTTT. The chain combines TRBV6-1 with TRBJ1-1; D unresolved. Germline values: CDR1 MNHNS, CDR2 SASEGT. V was trimmed by 2 bases and J by 3 bases, leaving 10 bases between them. The CDR3 runs to 14 residues.

DNA for the CDR3: TGTGCCAGCAGACTGGACAGGTCGAACACTGAAGCTTTCTTT. It is translated as CASRLDRSNTEAFF. V and J are TRBV2 and TRBJ1-1, with 7 bases fitting TRBD1. V lost 6 bases and J lost 1; bases outside the gene matches: 5. Germline V gene lookup returns CDR1 SNHLY and CDR2 FYNNEI. The CDR3 sequence is 14 residues long.

The chain combines TRBV15 with TRBJ2-2, with TRBD1 matching 10 bases. The CDR3 runs 16 residues. CDR1 LNHNV and CDR2 YYDKDF come from the germline V gene (reference sequence). The junction had 8 bases not matched to a gene; V was cut back by 4 bases and J by 6 bases. This CDR3 reads CATSTFLGQGAGELFF. In DNA form, the CDR3 reads TGTGCCACCAGCACCTTCCTTGGACAGGGGGCCGGGGAGCTGTTTTTT.

The chain is built from TRBV28 and TRBJ1-2, with TRBD1 identical over 9 bases. Looked up from germline, CDR1 is MDHEN and CDR2 is SYDVKM. J lost 8 bases, V lost 1 base, and 14 bases had no gene match. The CDR3 spans 17 residues. CDR3 sequence reads: CASSLSSPTGGDRGYTF. The CDR3 region has the DNA TGTGCCAGCAGTTTATCATCTCCGACAGGGGGGGATAGAGGCTACACCTTC.

V and J are TRBV18 and TRBJ1-3; 7 positions agree with TRBD1. The CDR3 has 15 residues. V was pared by 5 bases and J by 2 bases, with 6 bases of the junction left unmatched. Germline loops: CDR1 KGHSH, CDR2 LQKENI. The CDR3 protein is CASSRQGVTGNTIYF. The CDR3 coding sequence is TGTGCCAGCTCAAGACAGGGCGTCACTGGAAACACCATATATTTT. The full variable domain, its missing parts supplied by reference TRBV18 and TRBJ1-3, is NAGVMQNPRHLVRRRGQEARLRCSPMKGHSHVYWYRQLPEEGLKFMVYLQKENIIDESGMPKERFSAEFPKEGPSILRIQQVVRGDSAAYFCASSRQGVTGNTIYFGEGSWLTVV.

This clone was found once. The chain recombines TRBV19 with TRBJ2-3, with 8 positions matching TRBD2. V lost 1 base, J lost 1 base, and 1 base stayed unmatched. This CDR3 is built from 15 residues. Germline CDR1 LNHDA, CDR2 SQIVND (reference sequence). The DNA for the CDR3 is TGTGCCAGTAGTATAGGTAGCGGGGGCACAGATACGCAGTATTTT. Residues: CASSIGSGGTDTQYF.

This sequence joins TRBV2 and TRBJ2-1, with a tentative D call TRBD2 (6 bases). Germline V gives CDR1 SNHLY, CDR2 FYNNEI. V shed 9 bases and J shed 7 bases, with 16 bases lying between them. The CDR3 runs to 13 residues. CDR3 protein: CASVTRGMNEQFF. CDR3 DNA sequence: TGTGCCAGTGTGACTAGGGGAATGAATGAGCAGTTCTTC.

The V gene is TRBV2, the J gene TRBJ2-7; D ambiguous. Trimming removed 6 bases from V and 1 base from J, with 7 bases in between. CDR3 length: 12 amino acids. CDR1 is SNHLY and CDR2 is FYNNEI in the germline V gene. The CDR3 coding sequence is TGTGCCAGCAGGCTAGATTCCTACGAGCAGTACTTC. It specifies CASRLDSYEQYF.

The chain combines TRBV4-2 with TRBJ1-3; D is ambiguous. Germline V CDR1 and CDR2: LGHNA, YNFKEQ. V lost 4 bases, J lost 0 bases, and 13 bases lay in between. The CDR3 length is 16 residues. The CDR3 nucleotides are TGTGCCAGCAGCCCGAGTGCCTCGAGCTCTGGAAACACCATATATTTT. Translation gives CASSPSASSSGNTIYF.

The chain is built from TRBV14 and TRBJ2-1; 8 bases are a match to TRBD1. The V and J ends lost 1 base and 5 bases, in that order; junction bases with no gene match: 4. The germline gives CDR1 SGHDN, CDR2 FVKESK. This CDR3 comprises 15 residues. This CDR3 reads CASSQVRGLDNEQFF. The DNA for the CDR3 is TGTGCCAGCAGCCAAGTCAGGGGGCTGGACAATGAGCAGTTCTTC.

This clone was observed a single time. The CDR3 here is CASSQGQGLMGTEAFF. The CDR3 coding sequence is TGCGCCAGCAGCCAAGGACAGGGGTTAATGGGAACTGAAGCTTTCTTT. V gene TRBV4-3 combines with J gene TRBJ1-1; 8 bases map to TRBD1. J was trimmed by 5 bases and V by 1 base; bases with no gene match: 9. The CDR3 loop spans 16 amino acids. Germline CDR1 is LGHNA and CDR2 is YSLEER.

The chain combines TRBV19 with TRBJ2-7; 9 nucleotides agree with TRBD1. Germline V gene data show CDR1 as LNHDA and CDR2 as SQIVND (reference sequence). This CDR3 contains 15 residues. V gave up 7 bases and J gave up 2 bases; unmatched junction bases: 9. CDR3 DNA sequence: TGTGCCAGTACGCCTACAGGGGGCGTCCCCTACGAGCAGTACTTC. This translates into CASTPTGGVPYEQYF. Using reference TRBV19 and TRBJ2-7 for the parts outside the CDR3, the full variable domain is DGGITQSPKYLFRKEGQNVTLSCEQNLNHDAMYWYRQDPGQGLRLIYYSQIVNDFQKGDIAEGYSVSREKKESFPLTVTSAQKNPTAFYLCASTPTGGVPYEQYFGPGTRLTVT.

V is TRBV6-4 and J is TRBJ1-1, with D uncertain. Germline assignment: CDR1 MRHNA and CDR2 SNTAGT. The CDR3 consists of 15 residues. With 4 bases removed from V and 0 bases from J, the gap between germline ends came to 12 bases. CDR3 sequence reads: CASSVRGGMNTEAFF. Here the CDR3 DNA reads TGTGCCAGCAGTGTTCGAGGAGGTATGAACACTGAAGCTTTCTTT.

V is TRBV6-4 and J is TRBJ1-1; 10 nucleotides align to TRBD1. The CDR3 has 15 amino acids. Looked up from germline, CDR1 is MRHNA and CDR2 is SNTAGT. The junction had 9 bases not matched to a gene; V was cut back by 4 bases and J by 7 bases. In DNA, the CDR3 is TGTGCCAGCAGTGTTTCCGGGACAGGGGAAGGTGAAGCTTTCTTT. Amino acids: CASSVSGTGEGEAFF.